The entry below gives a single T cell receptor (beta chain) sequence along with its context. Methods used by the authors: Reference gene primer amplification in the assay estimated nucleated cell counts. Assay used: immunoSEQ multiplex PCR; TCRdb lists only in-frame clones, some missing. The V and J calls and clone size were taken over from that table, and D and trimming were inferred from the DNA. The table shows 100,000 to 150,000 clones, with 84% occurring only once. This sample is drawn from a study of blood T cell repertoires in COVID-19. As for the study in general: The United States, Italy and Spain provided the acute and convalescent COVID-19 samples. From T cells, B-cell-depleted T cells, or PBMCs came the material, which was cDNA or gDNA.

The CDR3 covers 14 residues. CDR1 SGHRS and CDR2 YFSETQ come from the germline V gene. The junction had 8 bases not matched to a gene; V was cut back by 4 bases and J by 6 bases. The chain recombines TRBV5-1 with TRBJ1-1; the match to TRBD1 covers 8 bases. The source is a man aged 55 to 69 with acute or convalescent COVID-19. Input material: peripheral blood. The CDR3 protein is CASSQQGGKAEAFF. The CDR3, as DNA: TGCGCCAGCAGCCAACAGGGGGGGAAGGCTGAAGCTTTCTTT.